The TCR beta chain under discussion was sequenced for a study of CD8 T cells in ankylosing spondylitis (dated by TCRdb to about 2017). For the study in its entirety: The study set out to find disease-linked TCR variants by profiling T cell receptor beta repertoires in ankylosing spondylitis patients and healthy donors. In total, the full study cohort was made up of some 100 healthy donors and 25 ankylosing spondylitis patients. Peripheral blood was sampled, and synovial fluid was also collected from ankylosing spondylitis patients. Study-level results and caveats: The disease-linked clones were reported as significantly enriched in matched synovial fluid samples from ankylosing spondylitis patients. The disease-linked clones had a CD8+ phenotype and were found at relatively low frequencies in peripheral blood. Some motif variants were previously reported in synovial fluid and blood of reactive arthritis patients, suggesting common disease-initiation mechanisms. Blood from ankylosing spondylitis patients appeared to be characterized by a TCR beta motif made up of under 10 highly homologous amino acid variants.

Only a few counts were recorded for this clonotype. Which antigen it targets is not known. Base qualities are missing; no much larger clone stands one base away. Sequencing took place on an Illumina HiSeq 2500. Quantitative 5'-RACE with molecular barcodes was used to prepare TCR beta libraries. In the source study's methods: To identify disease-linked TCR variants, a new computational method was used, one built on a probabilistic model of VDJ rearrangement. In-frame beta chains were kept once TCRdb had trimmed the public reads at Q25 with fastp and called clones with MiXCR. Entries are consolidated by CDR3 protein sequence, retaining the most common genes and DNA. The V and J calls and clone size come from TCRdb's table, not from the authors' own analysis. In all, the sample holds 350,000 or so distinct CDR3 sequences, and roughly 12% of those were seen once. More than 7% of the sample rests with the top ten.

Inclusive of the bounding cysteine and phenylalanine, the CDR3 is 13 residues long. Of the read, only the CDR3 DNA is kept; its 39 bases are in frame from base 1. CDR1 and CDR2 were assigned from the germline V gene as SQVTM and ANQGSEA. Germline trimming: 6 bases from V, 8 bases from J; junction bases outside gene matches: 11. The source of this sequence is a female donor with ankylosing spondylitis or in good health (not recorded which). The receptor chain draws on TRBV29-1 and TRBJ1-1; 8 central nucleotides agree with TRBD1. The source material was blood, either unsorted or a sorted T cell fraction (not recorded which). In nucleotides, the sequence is TGCAGCGTAGCAGGGGGCGTTATTTTAGAAGCTTTCTTT. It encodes CSVAGGVILEAFF.